A selection of T cell receptor beta chains follows, all from one sample in a study of cytomegalovirus exposure and HLA in healthy donors. Using immunoSEQ multiplex PCR, the repertoire was profiled, and TCRdb retains in-frame clones only, with some absent. The sample contains more than 95,000 clones, approximately 81% of which appear only once. The sequencing sample was made of PBMCs. Every receptor here comes from a young man in good health and CMV-seropositive. Each CDR3 is given with its conserved first and last residue. The order of the fields is J gene, clone size, D gene, V gene, CDR3 length, CDR3 protein, CDR3 DNA. The D gene is left open where the match is weak. Clone size is shown for a subset of rows, as once, few, many or a class of expanded clone.

TRBJ2-7,once,.,TRBV19,15,CASSIAAGHSYEQYF,TGTGCCAGTAGTATAGCTGCCGGACACTCCTACGAGCAGTACTTC
TRBJ1-5,.,TRBD1,TRBV6-1,14,CASSGGTGSQPQHF,TGTGCCAGCAGTGGCGGGACAGGGTCTCAGCCCCAGCATTTT
TRBJ1-3,.,TRBD1,TRBV5-1,16,CASSPGDRYSGNTIYF,TGCGCCAGCAGCCCTGGGGACAGGTACTCTGGAAACACCATATATTTT
TRBJ2-5,.,TRBD2,TRBV5-1,16,CASSFYSGTLPETQYF,TGCGCCAGCAGCTTCTATAGCGGGACACTCCCAGAGACCCAGTACTTC
TRBJ2-1,.,.,TRBV5-4,15,CASSLGTSRYNEQFF,TGTGCCAGCAGCTTGGGAACTAGTCGGTACAATGAGCAGTTCTTC
TRBJ1-2,.,TRBD1,TRBV7-8,15,CASSFRRGPLYGYTF,TGTGCCAGCAGCTTCCGCAGGGGGCCTTTGTATGGCTACACCTTC
TRBJ2-7,.,TRBD2,TRBV2,16,CASSDNVAGDSYEQYF,TGTGCCAGCAGTGACAACGTAGCGGGGGACTCCTACGAGCAGTACTTC
TRBJ2-5,few,TRBD2,TRBV18,13,CASSPGREETQYF,TGTGCCAGCTCACCCGGGAGGGAAGAGACCCAGTACTTC
TRBJ2-1,.,TRBD2,TRBV7-3,16,CASSLYGTSVANEQFF,TGTGCCAGCAGCCTCTACGGGACTAGCGTCGCCAATGAGCAGTTCTTC
TRBJ1-1,.,TRBD1,TRBV6-6,12,CASSSITGGAFF,TGTGCCAGCAGTTCAATTACAGGGGGAGCTTTCTTT
TRBJ1-2,few,.,TRBV19,11,CATAVNYGYTF,TGTGCCACCGCGGTCAACTATGGCTACACCTTC
TRBJ2-1,.,TRBD1,TRBV15,18,CATSREQGVSEFYNEQFF,TGTGCCACCAGCAGAGAACAGGGGGTATCCGAGTTCTACAATGAGCAGTTCTTC
TRBJ1-2,once,.,TRBV4-1,15,CASSQLGRADYGYTF,TGCGCCAGCAGCCAATTAGGCAGGGCGGACTATGGCTACACCTTC
TRBJ1-2,.,.,TRBV2,12,CASRASDYGYTF,TGTGCCAGCAGGGCCAGTGACTATGGCTACACCTTC
TRBJ2-7,.,.,TRBV19,14,CASSMVSGSYEQYF,TGTGCCAGTAGTATGGTATCCGGGTCCTACGAGCAGTACTTC
TRBJ1-3,.,.,TRBV5-6,17,CASSLFKPGVSGNTIYF,TGTGCCAGCAGCTTGTTCAAACCCGGGGTCTCTGGAAACACCATATATTTT
TRBJ1-2,.,.,TRBV7-3,13,CASSLTPGSGYTF,TGTGCCAGCAGCTTAACCCCCGGTAGTGGCTACACCTTC
TRBJ1-1,.,.,TRBV25-1,14,CASIDSRVHTEAFF,TGTGCCAGCATCGATTCCAGGGTTCACACTGAAGCTTTCTTT
TRBJ2-1,.,TRBD2,TRBV19,16,CASSIGRGNSYNEQFF,TGTGCCAGTAGTATAGGGCGGGGGAACTCCTACAATGAGCAGTTCTTC
TRBJ1-2,.,.,TRBV4-2,16,CASSQDTYGVNYGYTF,TGTGCCAGCAGCCAAGATACGTACGGGGTTAACTATGGCTACACCTTC
TRBJ2-1,.,TRBD1,TRBV28,14,CASSLWDRGNEQFF,TGTGCCAGCAGTTTATGGGACAGGGGCAATGAGCAGTTCTTC
TRBJ2-7,.,TRBD2,TRBV4-2,17,CASSQEGLAGGPDEQYF,TGTGCCAGCAGCCAAGAAGGTCTAGCGGGAGGGCCGGACGAGCAGTACTTC
TRBJ2-3,.,TRBD2,TRBV10-3,14,CATRLAGDTDTQYF,TGTGCCACCAGACTAGCGGGGGACACAGATACGCAGTATTTT
TRBJ2-3,.,TRBD1,TRBV6-6,13,CAVRGLDTDTQYF,TGTGCCGTGAGGGGGCTTGACACAGATACGCAGTATTTT
TRBJ1-1,.,TRBD1,TRBV4-3,20,CASSHSFFPTGTVTNTEAFF,TGCGCCAGCAGCCATTCCTTCTTCCCGACAGGGACCGTTACGAACACTGAAGCTTTCTTT
TRBJ1-2,.,TRBD1,TRBV27,14,CASSPGGANYGYTF,TGTGCCAGCAGCCCAGGGGGCGCTAACTATGGCTACACCTTC
TRBJ1-5,.,.,TRBV4-2,16,CASSQDKAQGHQPQHF,TGTGCCAGCAGCCAAGATAAGGCACAGGGCCATCAGCCCCAGCATTTT
TRBJ2-5,few,.,TRBV27,18,CASSPPPFGQALQETQYF,TGTGCCAGCAGCCCCCCCCCTTTTGGGCAGGCGCTACAAGAGACCCAGTACTTC
TRBJ2-2,.,.,TRBV5-1,15,CASSPGQLSTGELFF,TGCGCCAGCAGCCCAGGACAGCTTAGCACCGGGGAGCTGTTTTTT
TRBJ2-1,once,.,TRBV19,15,CASSPAPFRGNEQFF,TGTGCCAGTAGTCCAGCTCCTTTCAGGGGCAATGAGCAGTTCTTC
TRBJ2-2,once,TRBD2,TRBV7-3,15,CASSFLAGGTGELFF,TGTGCCAGCAGCTTCTTAGCGGGGGGAACCGGGGAGCTGTTTTTT